This TCR beta chain appears in the sequencing data of a study of glioma-infiltrating T cells (dated by TCRdb to the mid-2010s). Background on the whole study: The study sequenced TCR alpha- and beta-chain repertoires from glioma tissue, from non-neoplastic brain tissue and from matched peripheral blood mononuclear cells. Each tissue-infiltrating repertoire was compared with the same patient's peripheral blood repertoire to measure divergence between tissue and blood T-cell populations. The paired cohort was made up of three low-grade glioma patients, eight primary glioblastoma patients and three non-glioma patients who contributed non-neoplastic brain tissue. The paper's findings and limits, for the study overall: Group comparisons were based on small numbers of patients: three non-neoplastic, three low-grade glioma and roughly 8 glioblastoma patients. Tissue and blood shared very few CDR3 sequences, a result attributed to high CDR3 diversity and limited sampling. VJ-independent divergence between tissue and blood was lower than expected in non-neoplastic patients but higher than expected in all gliomas, particularly low-grade gliomas.

Unmatched junction bases come to 5, with V trimmed by 9 bases and J by 5 bases. The CDR3 covers 12 residues, taking in both the cysteine and the phenylalanine. Just the 36-base CDR3 DNA is kept, in frame starting at base 1. The germline V gene supplies CDR1 MGHDK and CDR2 SYGVNS. A remark on this clonotype: The clone's antigen remains unknown. No base-level quality is on record; no much larger clone is a single base apart.

TCR alpha and beta CDR3 regions were amplified with the iRepertoire nested amplicon-rescue multiplex PCR (arm-PCR) platform from RNA. One-step reverse transcription and amplification used roughly 95-450 ng of tissue mRNA or PBMC total RNA as input. Following bead purification, Illumina adapters were added by a secondary multiplex PCR, and the libraries were gel-purified between 200 and 400 bp. The libraries contained internal 6-nucleotide barcodes that were used for demultiplexing. Sequencing of libraries was performed on an Illumina MiSeq with 2x220 or 2x250 nucleotide paired-end reads. Per the source publication's procedure: Paired reads were merged using FLASH 1.2.11 and were aligned to the GRCh37 human genome using BWA-MEM, after which TRA and TRB reads were extracted. V and J assignment used an IMGT-derived reference of cassette sequences and CDR3 motifs that included pseudogenes. Reads were translated in three frames, and productive CDR3s were defined by a C…FGXG motif without stop codons. A clonotype was defined as a unique combination of a V-J cassette pair and a CDR3 amino acid sequence. Reads were filtered by Hamming distance, thresholded by each sample's sequence error rate in mapped regions. In-frame beta chains were kept once TCRdb had trimmed the public reads at Q25 with fastp and called clones with MiXCR. All rows with the same CDR3 protein become a single entry with the most common DNA and genes. The V and J calls, along with clone size, are taken from TCRdb and not from the paper's own processing. The sample data list about 190,000 distinct CDR3 sequences, and approximately 30% of these were observed just once. The ten largest account for over 20% of the sample.

The sequenced sample was glioma tissue, nonneoplastic brain tissue, or PBMCs (not recorded which). The clonotype was recovered from a human donor with low-grade glioma or glioblastoma, undergoing nonglioma brain surgery, or in good health (not recorded which). This chain is built from TRBV25-1 and TRBJ1-1; the central 8 bases match TRBD1. The DNA sequence is as follows: TGTGCCAGTCGGGACAGGAAGACTGAAGCTTTCTTT. Its amino acids are CASRDRKTEAFF.